This T cell receptor beta chain comes out of a study of cytomegalovirus exposure and HLA in healthy donors. Only in-frame clones appear in the TCRdb table, and some are missing; sequencing was by immunoSEQ multiplex PCR. The top ten hold approximately 1.5% of the sample, which has 150,000 to 200,000 clones, 85% to 90% seen once. The sequence was obtained from a woman in her 30s in good health and CMV-seronegative. What was sequenced was PBMCs.

CDR3 sequence reads: CASSRGQGIPGNTIYF. Here the CDR3 DNA reads TGTGCCAGCAGCCGGGGACAGGGAATACCCGGAAACACCATATATTTT. The chain has TRBV11-1 and TRBJ1-3; TRBD1 matches 9 bases. CDR1 is SGHAT, CDR2 FQDESV, per germline (reference sequence). V trimming: 5 bases; J trimming: 4 bases; junction bases outside the gene matches: 9. The CDR3 spans 16 residues.